The source of this TCR beta chain is a study of CD8+ T cells in alopecia areata. Whole-study context: Treated patients were given 5 to 10 mg oral tofacitinib twice daily. General observations from the study: Tofacitinib significantly brought down scalp clonality and expanded CD8+ clones among top 100.

Sequencing templates came from extracted RNA that was reverse transcribed into cDNA. The table came from immunoSEQ multiplex PCR; TCRdb's copy has only in-frame clones and leaves some out. The table shows about 180,000 clones, with approximately 53% occurring only once. About this clone itself: What it recognizes is unknown.

The CDR3 is made up of 13 amino acids. The germline CDR1 and CDR2 sequences are MGHDK and SYGVNS. With V trimmed by 3 bases and J by 4 bases, 1 base remained unmatched. Treatment: oral pan-JAK inhibitor, 5-10 mg twice daily. This specimen consisted of CD8+ T cells sorted from blood, obtained at week 24, from a patient treated with tofacitinib. J is TRBJ1-2 and V is TRBV25-1, with 8 bases that match TRBD1. This clonotype was obtained from a human donor with alopecia areata. The CDR3 protein is CASSDQGAYGYTF. Here the CDR3 DNA reads TGTGCCAGCAGTGATCAGGGGGCCTATGGCTACACCTTC.